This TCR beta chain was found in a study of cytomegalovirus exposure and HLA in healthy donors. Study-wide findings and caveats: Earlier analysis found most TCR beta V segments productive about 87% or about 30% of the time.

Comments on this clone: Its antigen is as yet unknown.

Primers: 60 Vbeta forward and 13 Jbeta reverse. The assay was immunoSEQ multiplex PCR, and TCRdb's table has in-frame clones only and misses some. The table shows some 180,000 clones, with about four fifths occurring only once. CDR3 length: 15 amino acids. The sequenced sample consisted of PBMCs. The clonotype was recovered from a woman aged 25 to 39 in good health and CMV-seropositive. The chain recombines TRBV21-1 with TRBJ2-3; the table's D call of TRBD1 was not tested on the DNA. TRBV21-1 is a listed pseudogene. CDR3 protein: CASSLWTGVKDTQYF. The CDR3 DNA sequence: TGTGCCAGCAGCCTTTGGACAGGGGTGAAAGATACGCAGTATTTT.